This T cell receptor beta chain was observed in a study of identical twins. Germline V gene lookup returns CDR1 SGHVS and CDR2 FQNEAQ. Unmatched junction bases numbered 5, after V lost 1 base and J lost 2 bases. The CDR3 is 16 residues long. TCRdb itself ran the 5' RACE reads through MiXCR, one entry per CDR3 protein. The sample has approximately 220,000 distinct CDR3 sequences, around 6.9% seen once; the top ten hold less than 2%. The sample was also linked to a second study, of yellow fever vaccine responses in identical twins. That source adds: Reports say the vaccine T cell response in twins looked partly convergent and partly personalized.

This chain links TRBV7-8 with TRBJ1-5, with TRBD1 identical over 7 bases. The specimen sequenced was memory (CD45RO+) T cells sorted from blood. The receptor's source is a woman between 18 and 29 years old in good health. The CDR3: CASSLVFGQGNQPQHF. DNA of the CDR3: TGTGCCAGCAGCTTAGTTTTTGGACAGGGCAATCAGCCCCAGCATTTT.